These T cell receptor beta chains were read from a single sample in a study of shared clonotypes between healthy human individuals. Only in-frame clones appear in the TCRdb table, and some are missing; sequencing was by immunoSEQ multiplex PCR. The data contain 2.5 million or so clones, about 92% of them singletons. What was sequenced was naive CD4+ T cells sorted from blood. The receptors originated from a young man in good health. CDR3s include the opening cysteine and the closing phenylalanine or tryptophan.

CDR3: CASGLPTRASGGNEQFF
V: TRBV12-5
J: TRBJ2-1
length: 17

CDR3: CASSETANYGYTF
V: TRBV2
J: TRBJ1-2
length: 13

CDR3: CASSPGADTQYF
V: TRBV18
J: TRBJ2-3
length: 12

CDR3: CASSPQEFSYNEQFF
V: TRBV18
J: TRBJ2-1
length: 15

CDR3: CASSVEGGGVGYGYTF
V: TRBV9
J: TRBJ1-2
length: 16

CDR3: CASSPDRASYEQYF
V: TRBV7-2
J: TRBJ2-7
length: 14

CDR3: CASSRTGTVNTEAFF
V: TRBV19
J: TRBJ1-1
length: 15

CDR3: CASSLAYGAGQGYEQFF
V: TRBV5-1
J: TRBJ2-1
length: 17

CDR3: CASSQQQTDTQYF
V: TRBV14
J: TRBJ2-3
length: 13

CDR3: CASRGTGQGSRSIVDTQYF
V: TRBV5-1
J: TRBJ2-3
length: 19

CDR3: CASSLAGGRETQYF
V: TRBV7-2
J: TRBJ2-5
length: 14

CDR3: CASSAYRGYNSPLHF
V: TRBV7-6
J: TRBJ1-6
length: 15

CDR3: CASSLVASQETQYF
V: TRBV5-1
J: TRBJ2-5
length: 14

CDR3: CASSLGSGANVLTF
V: TRBV5-1
J: TRBJ2-6
length: 14

CDR3: CASSNTGSHNYGYTF
V: TRBV7-2
J: TRBJ1-2
length: 15

CDR3: CASSRGTSGSGDNEQFF
V: TRBV18
J: TRBJ2-1
length: 17

CDR3: CASKGDLQPQHF
V: TRBV2
J: TRBJ1-5
length: 12

CDR3: CASSLRLAGGPYNEQFF
V: TRBV5-1
J: TRBJ2-1
length: 17

CDR3: CASSYDGVGNSPLHF
V: TRBV6-6
J: TRBJ1-6
length: 15

CDR3: CASSRDATDTQYF
V: TRBV9
J: TRBJ2-3
length: 13

CDR3: CASVPSGRGQSGNTIYF
V: TRBV28
J: TRBJ1-3
length: 17

CDR3: CASRDRDTQYF
V: TRBV10-2
J: TRBJ2-3
length: 11

CDR3: CASSDGGGSYEQYF
V: TRBV6-5
J: TRBJ2-7
length: 14

CDR3: CASSKALEGEGGTGELFF
V: TRBV21-1
J: TRBJ2-2
length: 18

CDR3: CASSLGLLLPASNSPLHF
V: TRBV5-5
J: TRBJ1-6
length: 18

CDR3: CASSPGTGGVPSSNQPQHF
V: TRBV18
J: TRBJ1-5
length: 19

CDR3: CASSWKRGSSYNEQFF
V: TRBV5-1
J: TRBJ2-1
length: 16

CDR3: CASRSRGSATNEKLFF
V: TRBV2
J: TRBJ1-4
length: 16

CDR3: CASKTGGTEAFF
V: TRBV19
J: TRBJ1-1
length: 12

CDR3: CASSLAVGGAFF
V: TRBV7-2
J: TRBJ1-1
length: 12

CDR3: CASSLTGQGGEQYF
V: TRBV7-9
J: TRBJ2-7
length: 14

CDR3: CASSLVGRGDTQYF
V: TRBV27
J: TRBJ2-3
length: 14

CDR3: CASSLLRRYQETQYF
V: TRBV19
J: TRBJ2-5
length: 15

CDR3: CASSVEVSNQPQHF
V: TRBV2
J: TRBJ1-5
length: 14

CDR3: CASSPPGLVTEAFF
V: TRBV18
J: TRBJ1-1
length: 14

CDR3: CASSLGQGGYNEQFF
V: TRBV5-1
J: TRBJ2-1
length: 15

CDR3: CASRLLILNNEQFF
V: TRBV6-1
J: TRBJ2-1
length: 14

CDR3: CAISESSRSNQPQHF
V: TRBV10-3
J: TRBJ1-5
length: 15

CDR3: CASSGGDNEKLFF
V: TRBV5-1
J: TRBJ1-4
length: 13

CDR3: CAWSAGETQYF
V: TRBV30
J: TRBJ2-5
length: 11

CDR3: CASSPSDSQLYGYTF
V: TRBV9
J: TRBJ1-2
length: 15

CDR3: CASSQQGAGNTIYF
V: TRBV19
J: TRBJ1-3
length: 14

CDR3: CASSLAEVTSGRSQTQYF
V: TRBV5-1
J: TRBJ2-5
length: 18

CDR3: CAWTLLGRDYEQYF
V: TRBV30
J: TRBJ2-7
length: 14

CDR3: CASSRPGTRTGELFF
V: TRBV18
J: TRBJ2-2
length: 15

CDR3: CASSLLQNTGELFF
V: TRBV11-2
J: TRBJ2-2
length: 14

CDR3: CASSPSWVGTEAFF
V: TRBV18
J: TRBJ1-1
length: 14

CDR3: CASSPQGEYGYTF
V: TRBV18
J: TRBJ1-2
length: 13

CDR3: CASTEMESSYNEQFF
V: TRBV5-1
J: TRBJ2-1
length: 15

CDR3: CASTLQRGEKLFF
V: TRBV6-5
J: TRBJ1-4
length: 13

CDR3: CASSYSLTGGYEQYF
V: TRBV6-5
J: TRBJ2-7
length: 15

CDR3: CASSSLALKGALSTDTQYF
V: TRBV7-2
J: TRBJ2-3
length: 19

CDR3: CASSLARTQNTEAFF
V: TRBV7-2
J: TRBJ1-1
length: 15

CDR3: CASSSQIFHQPQHF
V: TRBV6-5
J: TRBJ1-5
length: 14

CDR3: CASSGTGAPYEQYF
V: TRBV2
J: TRBJ2-7
length: 14

CDR3: CASSIDHGGGPYEQYF
V: TRBV19
J: TRBJ2-7
length: 16

CDR3: CASKPNRGDTEAFF
V: TRBV25-1
J: TRBJ1-1
length: 14